This T cell receptor (beta chain) was sequenced during a study of shared clonotypes between healthy human individuals. Background on the study: The donor group consisted of a couple of women and a few men, aged 18 to 49. General study points: Generally, estimated richness proved larger in naive subsets than it did in memory subsets.

The CDR3 has 13 amino acids. Germline loops: CDR1 ENHRY, CDR2 SYGVKD. Deletions cut 6 bases from V and 3 bases from J, with 9 bases between. Assay: immunoSEQ multiplex PCR; the TCRdb copy retains only in-frame clones and omits some. This sample has around 1.1 million clones; 70% to 80% occur once, and the top ten carry 0.55% to 0.7%. This clone was detected ten times or more. Its antigen is not known. Sequencing was performed on memory CD4+ T cells from PBMCs. Subset of the sample: CD45RA-negative fraction. The chain is built from TRBV10-3 and TRBJ1-3; no clear D. The origin of this receptor is a man aged 18 to 29 in good health. Some clones in this sample may be carry-over from other donors' samples. CDR3 sequence (DNA): TGTGCCATCAGACGGGATTATGGAAACACCATATATTTT. Translating gives CAIRRDYGNTIYF.